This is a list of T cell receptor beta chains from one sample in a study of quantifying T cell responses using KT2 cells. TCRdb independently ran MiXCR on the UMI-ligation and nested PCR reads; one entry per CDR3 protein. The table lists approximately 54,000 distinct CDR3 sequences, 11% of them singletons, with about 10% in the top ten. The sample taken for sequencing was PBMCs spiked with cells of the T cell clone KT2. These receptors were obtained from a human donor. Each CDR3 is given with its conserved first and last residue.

CDR3aa: CASSLGTGDGYTF
v_gene: TRBV7-9

CDR3aa: CASSWGSRDALVETQYF
v_gene: TRBV6-2/TRBV6-3

CDR3aa: CASSFSSATFF
v_gene: TRBV28

CDR3aa: CASSGGQGEPSPLHF
v_gene: TRBV9

CDR3aa: CASRGLNNEQFF
v_gene: TRBV9

CDR3aa: CASSPLTAGGNQPQHF
v_gene: TRBV12-3/TRBV12-4

CDR3aa: CATSPQRASRRREQYF
v_gene: TRBV15

CDR3aa: CASSSAGVLGDGYTF
v_gene: TRBV12-3/TRBV12-4

CDR3aa: CASSRSGLAGYNEQFF
v_gene: TRBV7-3

CDR3aa: CSAFGLAGVANEQFF
v_gene: TRBV20-1

CDR3aa: CASRGEYNEQFF
v_gene: TRBV2

CDR3aa: CASSARRHQPQHF
v_gene: TRBV19